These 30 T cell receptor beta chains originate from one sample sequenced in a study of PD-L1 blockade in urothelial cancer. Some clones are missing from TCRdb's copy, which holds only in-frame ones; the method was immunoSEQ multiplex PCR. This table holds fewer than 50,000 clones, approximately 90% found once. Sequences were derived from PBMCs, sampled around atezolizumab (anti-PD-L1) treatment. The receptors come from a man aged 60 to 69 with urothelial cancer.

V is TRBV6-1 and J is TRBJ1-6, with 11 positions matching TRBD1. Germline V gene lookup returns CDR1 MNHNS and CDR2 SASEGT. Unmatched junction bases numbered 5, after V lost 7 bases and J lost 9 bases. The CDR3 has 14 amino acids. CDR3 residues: CASMGQGVSSPLHF. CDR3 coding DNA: TGTGCCAGCATGGGACAGGGGGTTTCTTCACCCCTCCACTTT.

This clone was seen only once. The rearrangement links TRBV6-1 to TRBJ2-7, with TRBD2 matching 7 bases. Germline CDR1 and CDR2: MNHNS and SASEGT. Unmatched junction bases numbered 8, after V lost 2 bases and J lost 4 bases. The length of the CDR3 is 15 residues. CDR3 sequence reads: CASSEFGGVGYEQYF. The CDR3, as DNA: TGTGCCAGCAGTGAATTTGGGGGGGTTGGATACGAGCAGTACTTC.

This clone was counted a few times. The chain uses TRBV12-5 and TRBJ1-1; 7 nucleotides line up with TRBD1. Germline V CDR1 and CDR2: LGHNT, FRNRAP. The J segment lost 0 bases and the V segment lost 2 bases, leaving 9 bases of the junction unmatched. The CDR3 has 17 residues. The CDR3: CASGLQGQKKMNTEAFF. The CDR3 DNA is TGTGCTAGTGGTTTGCAGGGACAGAAGAAAATGAACACTGAAGCTTTCTTT.

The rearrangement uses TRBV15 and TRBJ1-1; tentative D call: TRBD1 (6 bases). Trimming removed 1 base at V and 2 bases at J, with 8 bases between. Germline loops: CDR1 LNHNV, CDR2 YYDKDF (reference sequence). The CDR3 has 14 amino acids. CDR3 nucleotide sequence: TGTGCCACCAGCAGAGGGGGGGGCAACACTGAAGCTTTCTTT. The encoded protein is CATSRGGGNTEAFF.

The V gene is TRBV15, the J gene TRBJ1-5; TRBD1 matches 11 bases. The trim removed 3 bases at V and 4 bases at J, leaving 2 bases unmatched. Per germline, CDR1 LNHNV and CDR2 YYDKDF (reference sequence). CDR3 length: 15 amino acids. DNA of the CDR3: TGTGCCACCAGCAGGGACAGGGGGCCAAATCAGCCCCAGCATTTT. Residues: CATSRDRGPNQPQHF. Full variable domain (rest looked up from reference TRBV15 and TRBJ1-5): DAMVIQNPRYQVTQFGKPVTLSCSQTLNHNVMYWYQQKSSQAPKLLFHYYDKDFNNEADTPDNFQSRRPNTSFCFLDIRSPGLGDTAMYLCATSRDRGPNQPQHFGDGTRLSIL.

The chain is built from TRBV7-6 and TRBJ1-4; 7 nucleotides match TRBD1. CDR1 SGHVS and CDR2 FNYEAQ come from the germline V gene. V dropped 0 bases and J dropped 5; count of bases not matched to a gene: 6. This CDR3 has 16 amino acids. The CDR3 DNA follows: TGTGCCAGCAGCTTAGCCTTCGGGACAGAAAATGAAAAACTGTTTTTT. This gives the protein CASSLAFGTENEKLFF.

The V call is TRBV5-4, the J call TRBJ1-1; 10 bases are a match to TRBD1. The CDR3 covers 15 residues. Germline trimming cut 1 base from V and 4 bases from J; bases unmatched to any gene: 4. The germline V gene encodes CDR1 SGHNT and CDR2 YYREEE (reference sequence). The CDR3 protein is CASSLPRTGGTEAFF. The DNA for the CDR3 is TGTGCCAGCAGCTTGCCTCGGACAGGGGGCACTGAAGCTTTCTTT.

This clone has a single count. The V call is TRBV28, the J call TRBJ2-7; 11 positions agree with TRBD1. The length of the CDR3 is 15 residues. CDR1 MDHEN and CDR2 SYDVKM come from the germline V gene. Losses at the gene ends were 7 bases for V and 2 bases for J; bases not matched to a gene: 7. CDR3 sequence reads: CASKLPGQGAYEQYF. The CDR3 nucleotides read TGTGCCAGCAAACTTCCGGGACAGGGGGCCTACGAGCAGTACTTC.

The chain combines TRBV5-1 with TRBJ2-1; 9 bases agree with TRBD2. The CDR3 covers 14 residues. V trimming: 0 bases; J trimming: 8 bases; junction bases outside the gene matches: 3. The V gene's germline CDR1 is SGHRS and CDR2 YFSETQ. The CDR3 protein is CASSLGTSVDEQFF. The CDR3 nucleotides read TGCGCCAGCAGCTTGGGGACTAGCGTTGATGAGCAGTTCTTC. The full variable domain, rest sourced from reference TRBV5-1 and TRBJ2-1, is KAGVTQTPRYLIKTRGQQVTLSCSPISGHRSVSWYQQTPGQGLQFLFEYFSETQRNKGNFPGRFSGRQFSNSRSEMNVSTLELGDSALYLCASSLGTSVDEQFFGPGTRLTVL.

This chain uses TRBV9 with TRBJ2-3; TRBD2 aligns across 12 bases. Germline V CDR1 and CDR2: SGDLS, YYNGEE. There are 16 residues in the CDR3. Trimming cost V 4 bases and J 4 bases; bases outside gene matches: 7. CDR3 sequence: CASSITSGGFADTQYF. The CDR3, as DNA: TGTGCCAGCAGCATCACTAGCGGGGGGTTTGCAGATACGCAGTATTTT.

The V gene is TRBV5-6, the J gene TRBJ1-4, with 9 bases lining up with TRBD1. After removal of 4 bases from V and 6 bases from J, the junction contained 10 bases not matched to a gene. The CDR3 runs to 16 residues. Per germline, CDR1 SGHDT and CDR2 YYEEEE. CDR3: CASSRMAGQGDEKLFF. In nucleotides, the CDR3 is TGTGCCAGCAGCAGGATGGCGGGACAGGGAGATGAAAAACTGTTTTTT.

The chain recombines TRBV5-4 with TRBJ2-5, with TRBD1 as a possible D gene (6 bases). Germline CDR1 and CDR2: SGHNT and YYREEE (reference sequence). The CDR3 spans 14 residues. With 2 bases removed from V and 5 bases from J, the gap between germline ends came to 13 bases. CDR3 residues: CASSLRTQGETQYF. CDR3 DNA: TGTGCCAGCAGCTTAAGGACCCAGGGGGAGACCCAGTACTTC.

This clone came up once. CDR3 residues: CASSPRQATNEKLFF. In DNA, the CDR3 is TGTGCCAGTAGTCCTAGACAGGCAACTAATGAAAAACTGTTTTTT. This chain links TRBV19 with TRBJ1-4, with TRBD1 as a possible D gene (6 bases). This CDR3 region has 15 residues. Trimming cost V 5 bases and J 0 bases, with 10 bases left between them. The germline CDR1 and CDR2 sequences are LNHDA and SQIVND (reference sequence).

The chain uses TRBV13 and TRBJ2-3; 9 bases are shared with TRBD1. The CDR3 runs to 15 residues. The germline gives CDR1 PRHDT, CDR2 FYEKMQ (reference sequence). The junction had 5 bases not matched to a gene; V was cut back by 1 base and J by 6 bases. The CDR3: CASSLVQGAYDTQYF. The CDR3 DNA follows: TGTGCCAGCAGCTTAGTACAGGGGGCGTACGATACGCAGTATTTT.

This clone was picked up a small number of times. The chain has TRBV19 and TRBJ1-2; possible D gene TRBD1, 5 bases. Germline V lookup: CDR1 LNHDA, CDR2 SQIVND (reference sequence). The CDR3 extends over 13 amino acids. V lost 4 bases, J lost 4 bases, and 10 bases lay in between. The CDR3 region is CASSSQGSYGYTF. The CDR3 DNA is TGTGCCAGTAGTAGCCAGGGAAGCTATGGCTACACCTTC.

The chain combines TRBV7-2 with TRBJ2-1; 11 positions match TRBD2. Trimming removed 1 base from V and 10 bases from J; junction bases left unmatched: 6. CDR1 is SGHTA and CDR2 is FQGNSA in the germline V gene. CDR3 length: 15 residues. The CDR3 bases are TGTGCCAGCAGCTTAGTCGTTACTAGCGGGGGAGAGCAGTTCTTC. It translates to CASSLVVTSGGEQFF.

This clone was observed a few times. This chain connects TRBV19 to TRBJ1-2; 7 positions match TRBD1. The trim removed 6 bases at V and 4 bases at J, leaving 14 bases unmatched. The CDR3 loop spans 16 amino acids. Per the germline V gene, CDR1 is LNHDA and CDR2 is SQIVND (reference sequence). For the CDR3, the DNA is TGTGCCAGTAGGCCCCAGGAAAAGGGGGCACTCTATGGCTACACCTTC. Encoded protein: CASRPQEKGALYGYTF.

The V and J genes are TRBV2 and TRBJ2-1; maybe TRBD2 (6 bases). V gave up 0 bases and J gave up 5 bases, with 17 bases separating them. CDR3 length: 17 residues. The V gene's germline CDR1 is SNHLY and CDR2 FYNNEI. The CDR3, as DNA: TGTGCCAGCAGTGAAGCGCGGGGACTTGACGCCCACAATGAGCAGTTCTTC. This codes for CASSEARGLDAHNEQFF.

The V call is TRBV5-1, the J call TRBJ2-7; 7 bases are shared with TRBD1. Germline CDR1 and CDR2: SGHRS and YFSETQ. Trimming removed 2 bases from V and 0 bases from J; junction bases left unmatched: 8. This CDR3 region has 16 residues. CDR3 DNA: TGCGCCAGCAGCTTAGGTCATCGGGACAGCTCCTACGAGCAGTACTTC. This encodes CASSLGHRDSSYEQYF.

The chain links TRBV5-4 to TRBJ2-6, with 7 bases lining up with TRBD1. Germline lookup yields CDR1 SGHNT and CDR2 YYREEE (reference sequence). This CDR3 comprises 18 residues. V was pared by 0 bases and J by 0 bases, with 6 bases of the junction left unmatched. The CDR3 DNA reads TGTGCCAGCAGCTTGGGTCTCGACAGGGTCTCTGGGGCCAACGTCCTGACTTTC. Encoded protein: CASSLGLDRVSGANVLTF.

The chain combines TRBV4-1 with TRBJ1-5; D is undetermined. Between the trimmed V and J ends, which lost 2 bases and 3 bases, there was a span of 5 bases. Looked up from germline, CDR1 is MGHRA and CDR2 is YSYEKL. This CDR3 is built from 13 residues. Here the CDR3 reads CASSQYNNQPQHF. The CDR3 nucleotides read TGCGCCAGCAGCCAATATAACAATCAGCCCCAGCATTTT.

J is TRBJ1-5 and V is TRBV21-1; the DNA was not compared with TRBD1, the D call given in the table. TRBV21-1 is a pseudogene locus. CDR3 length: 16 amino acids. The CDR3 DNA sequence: TGTGCCAGCAGCAAAGGGTCGGGACAGTACAATCAGCCCCAGCATTTT. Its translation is CASSKGSGQYNQPQHF.

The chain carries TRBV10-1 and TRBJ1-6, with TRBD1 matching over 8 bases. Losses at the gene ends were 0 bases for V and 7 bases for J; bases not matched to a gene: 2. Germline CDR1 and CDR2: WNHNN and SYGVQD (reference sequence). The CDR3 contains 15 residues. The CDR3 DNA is TGCGCCAGCAGTGAGTCGAGGACAGGGAATTCACCCCTCCACTTT. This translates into CASSESRTGNSPLHF.

The CDR3 region is CASSRGGSGLSGNTIYF. For the CDR3, the DNA is TGTGCCAGCAGTAGGGGGGGTTCGGGACTTTCTGGAAACACCATATATTTT. This chain joins TRBV27 and TRBJ1-3; possibly TRBD1 for D (6 bases). The CDR3 consists of 17 residues. Per the germline V gene, CDR1 is MNHEY and CDR2 is SMNVEV (reference sequence). Trimming cost V 5 bases and J 1 base, with 18 bases left between them.

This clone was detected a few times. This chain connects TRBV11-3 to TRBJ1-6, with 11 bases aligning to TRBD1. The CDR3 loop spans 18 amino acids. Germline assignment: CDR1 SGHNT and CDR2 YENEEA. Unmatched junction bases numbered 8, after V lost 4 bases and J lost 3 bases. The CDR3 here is CASSSGQGAYGYNSPLHF. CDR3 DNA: TGTGCCAGCAGCTCTGGACAGGGGGCTTATGGCTATAATTCACCCCTCCACTTT.

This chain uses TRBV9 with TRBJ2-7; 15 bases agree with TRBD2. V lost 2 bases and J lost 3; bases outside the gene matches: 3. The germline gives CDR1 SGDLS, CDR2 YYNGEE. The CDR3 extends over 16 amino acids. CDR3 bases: TGTGCCAGCAGCGTCGGACTAGCGGGGGGGCTCTACGAGCAGTACTTC. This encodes CASSVGLAGGLYEQYF. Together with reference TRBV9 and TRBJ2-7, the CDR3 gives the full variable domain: DSGVTQTPKHLITATGQRVTLRCSPRSGDLSVYWYQQSLDQGLQFLIQYYNGEERAKGNILERFSAQQFPDLHSELNLSSLELGDSALYFCASSVGLAGGLYEQYFGPGTRLTVT.

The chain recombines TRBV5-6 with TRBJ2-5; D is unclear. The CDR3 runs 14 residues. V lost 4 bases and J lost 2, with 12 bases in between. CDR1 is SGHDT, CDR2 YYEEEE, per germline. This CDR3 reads CASSRVDRQETQYF. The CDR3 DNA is TGTGCCAGCAGCCGAGTCGATCGACAAGAGACCCAGTACTTC.

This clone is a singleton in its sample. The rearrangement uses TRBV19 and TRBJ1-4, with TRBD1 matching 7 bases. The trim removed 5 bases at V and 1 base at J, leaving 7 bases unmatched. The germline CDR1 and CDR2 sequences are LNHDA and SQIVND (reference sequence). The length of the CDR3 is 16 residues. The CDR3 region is CASSPFPGGTNEKLFF. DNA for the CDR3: TGTGCCAGTAGTCCTTTTCCAGGGGGAACTAATGAAAAACTGTTTTTT.

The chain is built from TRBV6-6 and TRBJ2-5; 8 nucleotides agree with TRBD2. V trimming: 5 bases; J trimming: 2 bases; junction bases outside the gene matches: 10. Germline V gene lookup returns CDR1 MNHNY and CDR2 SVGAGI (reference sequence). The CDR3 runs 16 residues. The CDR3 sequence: CASSGGTSNLQETQYF. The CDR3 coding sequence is TGTGCCAGCAGTGGGGGGACTAGTAACCTTCAAGAGACCCAGTACTTC.

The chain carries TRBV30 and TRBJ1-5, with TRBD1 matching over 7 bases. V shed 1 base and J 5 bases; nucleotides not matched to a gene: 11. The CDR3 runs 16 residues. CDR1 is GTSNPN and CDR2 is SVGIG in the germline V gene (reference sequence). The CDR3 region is CAWSAPGQLGYQPQHF. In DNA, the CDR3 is TGTGCCTGGAGTGCCCCGGGACAGTTGGGTTATCAGCCCCAGCATTTT.